This TCR beta chain was sequenced in a study of T-cell memory formation after mild COVID-19. Concerning this clonotype: Its antigen remains unidentified.

TCRdb passed the 5' RACE reads through MiXCR, listing each CDR3 protein once. Of about 180,000 distinct CDR3 sequences in the sample, 16% were seen once. Germline CDR1 and CDR2: KGHDR and SFDVKD. The junction had 4 bases not matched to a gene; V was cut back by 4 bases and J by 3 bases. This CDR3 spans 15 amino acids. Study-level findings and limits: A second wave expanding day 15 to 37 was CD4+-biased; contracting clones were balanced.

The sample consisted of PBMCs or a T cell subset sorted from them (not recorded which). V usage is TRBV24-1 and J usage is TRBJ2-3, with 9 positions matching TRBD1. The clonotype was recovered from an adult woman who had mild COVID-19 (a few samples of this study predate the infection). Cell type and time point are not known. CDR3 nucleotides: TGTGCCACCAGTGAGGGGGGGACAGGGACAGATACGCAGTATTTT. This sequence encodes CATSEGGTGTDTQYF.